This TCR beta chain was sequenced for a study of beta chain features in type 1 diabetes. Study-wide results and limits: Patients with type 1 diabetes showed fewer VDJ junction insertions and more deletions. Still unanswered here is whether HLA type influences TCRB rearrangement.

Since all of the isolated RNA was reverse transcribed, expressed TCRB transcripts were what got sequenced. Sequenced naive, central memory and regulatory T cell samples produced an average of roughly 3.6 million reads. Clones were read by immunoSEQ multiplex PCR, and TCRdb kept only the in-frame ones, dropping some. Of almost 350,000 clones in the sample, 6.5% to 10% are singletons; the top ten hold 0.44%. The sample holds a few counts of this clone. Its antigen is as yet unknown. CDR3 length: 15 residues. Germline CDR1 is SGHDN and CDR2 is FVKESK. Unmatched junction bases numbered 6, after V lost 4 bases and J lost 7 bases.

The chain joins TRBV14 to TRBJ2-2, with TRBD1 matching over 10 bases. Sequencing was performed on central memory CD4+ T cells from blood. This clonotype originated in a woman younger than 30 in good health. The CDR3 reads CASSLAGTGVGELFF. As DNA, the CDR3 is TGTGCCAGCAGCCTTGCCGGGACAGGGGTCGGGGAGCTGTTTTTT.